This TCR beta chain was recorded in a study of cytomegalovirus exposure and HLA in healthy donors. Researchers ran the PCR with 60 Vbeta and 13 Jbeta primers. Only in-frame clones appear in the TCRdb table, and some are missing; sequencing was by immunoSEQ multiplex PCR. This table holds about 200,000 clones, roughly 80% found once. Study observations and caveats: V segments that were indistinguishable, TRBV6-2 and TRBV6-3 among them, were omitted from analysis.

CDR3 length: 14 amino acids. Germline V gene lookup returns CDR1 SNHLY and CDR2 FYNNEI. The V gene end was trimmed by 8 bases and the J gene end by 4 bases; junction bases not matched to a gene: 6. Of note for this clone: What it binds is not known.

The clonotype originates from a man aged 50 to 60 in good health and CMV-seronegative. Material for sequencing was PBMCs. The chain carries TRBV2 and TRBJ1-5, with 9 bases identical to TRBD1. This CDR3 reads CASGTGILNQPQHF. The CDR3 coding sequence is TGTGCCAGCGGGACAGGGATTCTTAATCAGCCCCAGCATTTT.